The 21 T cell receptor beta chains in this list originate from one sample, sequenced in a study of blood T cell repertoires in COVID-19. The repertoire was sequenced with immunoSEQ multiplex PCR; TCRdb's copy has only in-frame clones and lacks some. The sample consists of 300,000 to 350,000 clones, about 85% of them appearing once. Sequencing was done on a sample of peripheral blood. Receptors were obtained from a man between 18 and 35 years old with active or convalescent COVID-19.

Only one count was recorded for this clone. The chain carries TRBV21-1 and TRBJ1-5; the D call in the table, TRBD1, was not verified against the DNA. TRBV21-1 is an annotated pseudogene. This CDR3 is built from 14 residues. The CDR3 DNA follows: TGTGCCAGCAGCAATCGGGACAGAAATCAGCCCCAGCATTTT. Residues: CASSNRDRNQPQHF.

The V call is TRBV19, the J call TRBJ2-5, with 10 positions matching TRBD2. Per the germline V gene, CDR1 is LNHDA and CDR2 is SQIVND (reference sequence). Unmatched junction bases numbered 11, after V lost 5 bases and J lost 5 bases. The length of the CDR3 is 16 residues. The CDR3 DNA reads as TGTGCCAGTAGTTTTAGCGGGAGGTCCTGGGGCGAGACCCAGTACTTC. It specifies CASSFSGRSWGETQYF.

V gene TRBV25-1 combines with J gene TRBJ2-3, with D tentatively TRBD1 (5 bases). Germline V gene sequence: CDR1 MGHDK, CDR2 SYGVNS. The CDR3 loop spans 14 amino acids. V shed 0 bases and J shed 2 bases, with 6 bases lying between them. The CDR3 spells CASSEYRVTDTQYF. CDR3 coding DNA: TGTGCCAGCAGTGAATACAGGGTCACAGATACGCAGTATTTT.

The table lists this clone with a few counts. The genes are TRBV6-5 and TRBJ2-2; D gene ambiguous. CDR1 is MNHEY, CDR2 SVGAGI, per germline. The V gene lost 2 bases and the J gene lost 7 bases, with 5 bases spanning the gap. There are 12 residues in the CDR3. The CDR3 DNA sequence: TGTGCCAGCAGTTACGCGTTCGGGGAGCTGTTTTTT. This sequence encodes CASSYAFGELFF.

The chain links TRBV18 to TRBJ1-5, with 7 bases lining up with TRBD1. CDR3 length equals 15 residues. V was pared by 3 bases and J by 7 bases, with 9 bases of the junction left unmatched. Per the germline V gene, CDR1 is KGHSH and CDR2 is LQKENI. CDR3 sequence: CASSPTGQPRQPQHF. The DNA for the CDR3 is TGTGCCAGCTCACCGACAGGGCAACCTAGGCAGCCCCAGCATTTT.

The chain is built from TRBV6-2 or TRBV6-3 and TRBJ2-3; no definite D call. CDR3 length: 14 amino acids. CDR1 is MNHEY, CDR2 SVGEGT, per germline. The ends were cut back, 4 bases at V and 3 bases at J, with 11 bases in the middle. This chain's CDR3 is CASSFNSLTDTQYF. In DNA, the CDR3 is TGTGCCAGCAGTTTCAACTCGTTAACAGATACGCAGTATTTT.

The chain couples TRBV6-5 to TRBJ2-7; tentatively, D is TRBD2 (5 bases). Trimming removed 4 bases from V and 4 bases from J, with 11 bases in between. There are 13 residues in the CDR3. CDR1 MNHEY and CDR2 SVGAGI come from the germline V gene. The CDR3 DNA reads as TGTGCCAGCAGTTCGGGGTATGGATACGAGCAGTACTTC. It is translated as CASSSGYGYEQYF.

The chain recombines TRBV2 with TRBJ1-5; no clear D. Germline assignment: CDR1 SNHLY and CDR2 FYNNEI. Trimming took off 8 bases at V and 2 bases at J, with 13 bases between the two ends. CDR3 length: 14 amino acids. The DNA for the CDR3 is TGTGCCAGCTGCGGGATGAACGGCAATCAGCCCCAGCATTTT. Protein product: CASCGMNGNQPQHF.

The rearrangement uses TRBV7-2 and TRBJ2-3, with 9 positions matching TRBD2. Germline V CDR1 and CDR2: SGHTA, FQGNSA. This CDR3 is 16 amino acids long. The J segment lost 3 bases and the V segment lost 2 bases, leaving 6 bases of the junction unmatched. The CDR3 bases are TGTGCCAGCAGCTTATTTGGCGGGGGGGGAACAGATACGCAGTATTTT. Residues: CASSLFGGGGTDTQYF.

V is TRBV27 and J is TRBJ1-6, with 7 bases matching TRBD1. J was trimmed by 7 bases and V by 7 bases; bases with no gene match: 10. Germline V gene data show CDR1 as MNHEY and CDR2 as SMNVEV (reference sequence). CDR3 length: 15 amino acids. In DNA, the CDR3 is TGTGCCAGCAAGTCGGGACAGTGGGGAAATTCACCCCTCCACTTT. It translates to CASKSGQWGNSPLHF.

The V and J genes are TRBV27 and TRBJ2-7; a possible D gene is TRBD2 (6 bases). The germline V gene encodes CDR1 MNHEY and CDR2 SMNVEV (reference sequence). The V end was cut by 3 bases, the J end by 6 bases, with 6 bases between. The CDR3 length is 11 residues. DNA for the CDR3: TGTGCCAGCAGTTTGGGGGGCGAGCAGTACTTC. This sequence encodes CASSLGGEQYF.

The chain joins TRBV9 to TRBJ1-1; 7 nucleotides agree with TRBD1. Looked up from germline, CDR1 is SGDLS and CDR2 is YYNGEE. The CDR3 extends over 14 amino acids. Trimming cost V 3 bases and J 3 bases; bases outside gene matches: 5. For the CDR3, the DNA is TGTGCCAGCAGCGAGGGGGCAGGGGACACTGAAGCTTTCTTT. Protein sequence: CASSEGAGDTEAFF. The full variable domain, with the rest looked up from reference TRBV9 and TRBJ1-1, is DSGVTQTPKHLITATGQRVTLRCSPRSGDLSVYWYQQSLDQGLQFLIQYYNGEERAKGNILERFSAQQFPDLHSELNLSSLELGDSALYFCASSEGAGDTEAFFGQGTRLTVV.

The chain is built from TRBV3-1 (or the pseudogene TRBV3-2) and TRBJ2-1, with D possibly TRBD2 on 5 matching bases. Germline CDR1 LGHDT, CDR2 YNNKEL (reference sequence). Trimming cost V 1 base and J 7 bases, with 8 bases left between them. The CDR3 is 13 amino acids. The DNA for the CDR3 is TGTGCCAGCAGCCAAGTGGGAGTAAATGAGCAGTTCTTC. Protein: CASSQVGVNEQFF.

The chain links TRBV6-5 to TRBJ1-3; TRBD1 matches 8 bases. Germline V gives CDR1 MNHEY, CDR2 SVGAGI. CDR3 length equals 16 residues. With 0 bases clipped from V and 4 bases from J, the junction kept 5 bases outside the gene matches. CDR3 coding DNA: TGTGCCAGCAGTTACTCGTATGGACAGGGAGGAAACACCATATATTTT. It codes for CASSYSYGQGGNTIYF.

This chain connects TRBV27 to TRBJ2-1, with D unresolved. CDR3 length equals 16 residues. V was pared by 7 bases and J by 2 bases, with 18 bases between. Per germline, CDR1 MNHEY and CDR2 SMNVEV (reference sequence). The CDR3 region has the DNA TGTGCCAGCAACTTCCGTTCGATAGCAACCTACAATGAGCAGTTCTTC. Its translation is CASNFRSIATYNEQFF.

The genes are TRBV27 and TRBJ1-5; unclear D gene. V lost 5 bases to trimming and J lost 3 bases, with 11 bases between them. Germline values: CDR1 MNHEY, CDR2 SMNVEV (reference sequence). There are 14 residues in the CDR3. The CDR3 nucleotides are TGTGCCAGCAGTCGCAACGGGATCAATCAGCCCCAGCATTTT. Its translation: CASSRNGINQPQHF.

This sequence joins TRBV7-8 and TRBJ2-7; D gene uncertain. The CDR3 spans 15 residues. Trimming pared 1 base from V and 6 bases from J, leaving 16 bases between. The germline V gene has CDR1 SGHVS and CDR2 FQNEAQ. The CDR3 spells CASSLEFVDLREQYF. The CDR3 DNA follows: TGTGCCAGCAGCTTAGAGTTTGTCGACTTGCGCGAGCAGTACTTC.

V gene TRBV3-1 (or the pseudogene TRBV3-2) combines with J gene TRBJ2-1; no definite D call. This CDR3 is 14 amino acids long. CDR1 LGHDT and CDR2 YNNKEL come from the germline V gene (reference sequence). V shed 0 bases and J shed 8 bases, with 11 bases lying between them. CDR3 DNA: TGTGCCAGCAGCCAAGATCGTAATGGCCATGAGCAGTTCTTC. This encodes CASSQDRNGHEQFF.

This sequence joins TRBV5-4 and TRBJ2-7, with a possible D match to TRBD2 (6 bases). Germline assignment: CDR1 SGHNT and CDR2 YYREEE (reference sequence). This CDR3 comprises 14 residues. V was pared by 4 bases and J by 2 bases, with 13 bases between. In DNA, the CDR3 is TGTGCCAGCAGCCAAAGCGGAGGGGCCTACGAGCAGTACTTC. As protein: CASSQSGGAYEQYF.

The rearrangement links TRBV29-1 to TRBJ2-7; 11 bases map to TRBD1. The germline gives CDR1 SQVTM, CDR2 ANQGSEA. With 4 bases clipped from V and 2 bases from J, the junction kept 4 bases outside the gene matches. The CDR3 consists of 14 residues. The CDR3 is CSVAPGQGAYEQYF. CDR3 nucleotide sequence: TGCAGCGTTGCGCCGGGACAGGGGGCCTACGAGCAGTACTTC.

This chain uses TRBV7-2 with TRBJ2-3, with 10 bases that match TRBD2. The length of the CDR3 is 17 residues. After removal of 2 bases from V and 1 base from J, the junction contained 6 bases not matched to a gene. Germline CDR1 is SGHTA and CDR2 is FQGNSA. The CDR3 coding sequence is TGTGCCAGCAGCTTACAGAGCGGGGGGGCCGGCACAGATACGCAGTATTTT. Translation: CASSLQSGGAGTDTQYF.